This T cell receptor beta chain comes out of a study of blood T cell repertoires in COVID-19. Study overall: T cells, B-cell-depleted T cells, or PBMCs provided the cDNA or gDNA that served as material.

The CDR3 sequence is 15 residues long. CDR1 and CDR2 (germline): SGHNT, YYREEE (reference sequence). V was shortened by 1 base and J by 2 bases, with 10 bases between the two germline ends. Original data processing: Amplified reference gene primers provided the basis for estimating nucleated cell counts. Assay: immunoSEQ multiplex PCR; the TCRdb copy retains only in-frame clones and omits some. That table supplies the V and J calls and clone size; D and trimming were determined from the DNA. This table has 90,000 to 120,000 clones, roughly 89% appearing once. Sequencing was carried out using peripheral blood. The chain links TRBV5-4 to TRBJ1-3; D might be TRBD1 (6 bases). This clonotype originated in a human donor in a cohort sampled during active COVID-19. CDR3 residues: CASSLSGVPGNTIYF. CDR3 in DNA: TGTGCCAGCAGCTTGTCAGGGGTTCCTGGAAACACCATATATTTT.